This T cell receptor beta chain was recorded in a study of molecular identifiers for immune sequencing clone quantification. Previously published methods and listed TCR primers were used for the bulk TCR libraries. One entry per CDR3 protein, called by TCRdb with MiXCR from the PCR reads. The sample contains about 100,000 distinct CDR3 sequences, roughly a third of which appear only once. In its sample, this clonotype was seen a few times. The CDR3 covers 10 residues. Specimen: naive CD8+ T cells from blood, with Jurkat cell RNA spiked in. Subset defined: FACS-sorted CD8+CD4-CCR7+CD45RA+ naive T cells. This clonotype was obtained from a human donor in good health. Some libraries in this study had Jurkat cell RNA spiked in. The chain combines TRBV21-1 with TRBJ2-7; the listed D gene, TRBD1, was not tested against the DNA. TRBV21-1 is annotated as a pseudogene. The CDR3 bases are TGTGCCACCGGGGGCTACGAGCAGTACTTC. Amino acid sequence: CATGGYEQYF.